Following are 10 T cell receptor beta chains from one sample sequenced in a study of blood T cell repertoires in COVID-19 (dated by TCRdb to between 2020 and 2021). Preparation of the library involved the immunoSEQ multiplex PCR assay. In TCRdb, the immuneACCESS table is reduced to in-frame sequences with V and J assigned. These tables do not hold every clone; where another copy was compared, an unresolved V gene accounts for under half, and the others remain unexplained. This sample is represented by hundreds of thousands of clones; nearly 90% of them were singletons. The top ten clones comprise roughly 2% of the sample. Sequencing was carried out using PBMCs or T cells enriched from blood (not recorded which). Receptors were obtained from a woman under 30 with acute COVID-19.

The chain links TRBV9 to TRBJ1-3; D remains ambiguous. The CDR3 sequence is 16 residues long. The V gene lost 0 bases and the J gene lost 0 bases, with 10 bases spanning the gap. Germline assignment: CDR1 SGDLS and CDR2 YYNGEE. CDR3: CASSVGSVFSGNTIYF. As DNA, the CDR3 is TGTGCCAGCAGCGTAGGTTCGGTTTTCTCTGGAAACACCATATATTTT. The variable domain in full, with the rest retrieved from reference TRBV9 and TRBJ1-3, is DSGVTQTPKHLITATGQRVTLRCSPRSGDLSVYWYQQSLDQGLQFLIQYYNGEERAKGNILERFSAQQFPDLHSELNLSSLELGDSALYFCASSVGSVFSGNTIYFGEGSWLTVV.

V gene TRBV3-1 (or the pseudogene TRBV3-2) combines with J gene TRBJ2-7; 9 bases are shared with TRBD2. J gave up 3 bases and V 4 bases, and 7 bases lay outside the gene matches. The CDR3 spans 15 residues. Germline CDR1 LGHDT, CDR2 YNNKEL (reference sequence). CDR3 residues: CASSPKGTSSYEQYF. The CDR3 DNA is TGTGCCAGCAGCCCCAAGGGGACTAGCAGCTACGAGCAGTACTTC.

The V gene is TRBV10-2, the J gene TRBJ2-2, with 7 positions matching TRBD1. The CDR3 is 14 residues long. Germline CDR1 reads WSHSY; CDR2 reads SAAADI. V was clipped by 6 bases and J by 5 bases; unmatched bases: 6. CDR3 nucleotides: TGCGCCAGCAGACAGGGGTTGGGAACCGGGGAGCTGTTTTTT. It encodes CASRQGLGTGELFF.

This clone was seen just once. This rearrangement joins TRBV18 to TRBJ1-1; tentatively, D is TRBD1 (6 bases). V shed 2 bases and J shed 1 base, with 20 bases lying between them. Germline CDR1 KGHSH, CDR2 LQKENI. The CDR3 loop spans 18 amino acids. The CDR3 nucleotides are TGTGCCAGCTCACCAACCCATGGCAAAGGGACATCGAACACTGAAGCTTTCTTT. Its protein product is CASSPTHGKGTSNTEAFF.

This sequence joins TRBV4-2 and TRBJ2-4; TRBD2 matches 12 bases. There are 19 residues in the CDR3. The germline V gene encodes CDR1 LGHNA and CDR2 YNFKEQ. V dropped 0 bases and J dropped 1; count of bases not matched to a gene: 7. This chain's CDR3 is CASSQDILAGGGAKNIQYF. The CDR3, as DNA: TGTGCCAGCAGCCAAGATATACTAGCGGGGGGCGGGGCCAAAAACATTCAGTACTTC.

This rearrangement joins TRBV7-8 to TRBJ1-2; 7 positions match TRBD1. Germline V lookup: CDR1 SGHVS, CDR2 FQNEAQ. Trimming took 3 bases from V and 4 from J; bases not matched to a gene: 2. The CDR3 totals 13 residues. The CDR3 sequence is CASSFRTGYGYTF. Here the CDR3 DNA reads TGTGCCAGCAGCTTCCGGACAGGCTATGGCTACACCTTC.

The V and J genes are TRBV6-5 and TRBJ1-6; 7 bases are a match to TRBD1. After removal of 2 bases from V and 6 bases from J, the junction contained 4 bases not matched to a gene. This CDR3 has 15 amino acids. Germline V gene sequence: CDR1 MNHEY, CDR2 SVGAGI. The CDR3 loop reads CASSYGGTANSPLHF. CDR3 nucleotides: TGTGCCAGCAGTTACGGGGGGACAGCTAATTCACCCCTCCACTTT.

V gene TRBV10-3 combines with J gene TRBJ2-1, with a tentative D call TRBD2 (6 bases). Trimming took 6 bases from V and 6 from J, leaving 21 bases between them. Germline CDR1 and CDR2: ENHRY and SYGVKD. The CDR3 loop spans 16 amino acids. DNA of the CDR3: TGTGCCATCAGCCCCCCTCGTGGCGGGACCATCAATGAGCAGTTCTTC. Translating it yields CAISPPRGGTINEQFF.

The V call is TRBV7-2, the J call TRBJ1-1, with 9 bases matching TRBD1. CDR3 length: 13 residues. Germline V gene sequence: CDR1 SGHTA, CDR2 FQGNSA. V shed 5 bases and J 6 bases; nucleotides not matched to a gene: 4. CDR3 loop: CASSARTGAEAFF. In DNA form, the CDR3 reads TGTGCCAGCAGCGCCCGGACAGGGGCTGAAGCTTTCTTT.

This clone was observed once. This chain joins TRBV28 and TRBJ1-2, with a possible D match to TRBD1 (6 bases). This CDR3 has 16 residues. The V gene's germline CDR1 is MDHEN and CDR2 SYDVKM. Trimming cost V 3 bases and J 3 bases, with 17 bases left between them. CDR3 sequence reads: CASSFFRGVRYYGYTF. The CDR3 coding sequence is TGTGCCAGCAGTTTCTTCAGGGGCGTTCGCTACTATGGCTACACCTTC.